This T cell receptor beta chain appears in the sequencing data of a study of blood T cell repertoires in COVID-19. The overall study: Researchers got acute and convalescent COVID-19 samples from the United States, Italy and Spain. Sample material is recorded as cDNA or gDNA derived from T cells, B-cell-depleted T cells, or PBMCs.

The germline CDR1 and CDR2 sequences are SGHRS and YFSETQ. V lost 2 bases and J lost 8, with 13 bases in between. This CDR3 region has 13 residues. Per the authors' pipeline: Estimation of nucleated cell counts was performed using reference gene primer amplification. TCRdb keeps only in-frame clones here, not all; method: immunoSEQ multiplex PCR. From that table come the V and J calls and clone size; the DNA was used to work out D and trimming. The sample lists over 150,000 clones; approximately 81% were seen once. Sequencing used peripheral blood. V is TRBV5-1 and J is TRBJ1-2, with a possible D match to TRBD1 (6 bases). The sequence was obtained from a man younger than 35 with active or convalescent COVID-19. The CDR3 nucleotides are TGCGCCAGCAGCTTACAGGGAAGTGCGGGCTACACCTTC. It is translated as CASSLQGSAGYTF.